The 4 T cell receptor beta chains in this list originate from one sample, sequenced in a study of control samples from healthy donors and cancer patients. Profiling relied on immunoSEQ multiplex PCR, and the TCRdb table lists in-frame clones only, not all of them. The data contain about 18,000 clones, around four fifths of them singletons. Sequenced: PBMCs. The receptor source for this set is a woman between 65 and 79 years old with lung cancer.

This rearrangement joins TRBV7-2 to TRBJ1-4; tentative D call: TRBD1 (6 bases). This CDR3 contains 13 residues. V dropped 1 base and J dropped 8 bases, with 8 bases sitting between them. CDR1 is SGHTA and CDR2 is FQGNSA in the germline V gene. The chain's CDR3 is CASSLGGPEKLFF. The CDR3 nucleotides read TGTGCCAGCAGCTTAGGGGGGCCAGAAAAACTGTTTTTT.

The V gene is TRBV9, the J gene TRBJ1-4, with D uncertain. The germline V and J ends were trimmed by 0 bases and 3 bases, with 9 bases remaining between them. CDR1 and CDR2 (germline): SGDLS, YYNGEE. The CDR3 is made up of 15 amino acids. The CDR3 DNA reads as TGTGCCAGCAGCGTAGATTTAGGGCCTAATGAAAAACTGTTTTTT. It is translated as CASSVDLGPNEKLFF.

The chain's CDR3 is CASSEGAELITETQYF. In nucleotides, the CDR3 is TGTGCCAGCAGTGAAGGGGCAGAACTTATCACAGAGACCCAGTACTTC. This sequence joins TRBV25-1 and TRBJ2-5; D may be TRBD1 (5 bases). V was shortened by 2 bases and J by 4 bases, with 17 bases between the two germline ends. The length of the CDR3 is 16 residues. CDR1 is MGHDK, CDR2 SYGVNS, per germline.

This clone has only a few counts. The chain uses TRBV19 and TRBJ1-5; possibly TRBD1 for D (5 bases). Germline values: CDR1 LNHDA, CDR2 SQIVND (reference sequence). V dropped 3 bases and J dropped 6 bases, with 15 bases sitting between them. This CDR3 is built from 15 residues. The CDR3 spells CASSMTVGVSQPQHF. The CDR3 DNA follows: TGTGCCAGTAGTATGACCGTGGGGGTGAGTCAGCCCCAGCATTTT. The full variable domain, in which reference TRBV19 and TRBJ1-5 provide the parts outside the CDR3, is DGGITQSPKYLFRKEGQNVTLSCEQNLNHDAMYWYRQDPGQGLRLIYYSQIVNDFQKGDIAEGYSVSREKKESFPLTVTSAQKNPTAFYLCASSMTVGVSQPQHFGDGTRLSIL.